This T cell receptor beta chain stems from a study of cytomegalovirus exposure and HLA in healthy donors. A note on this clone: Its target is unknown.

The PCR had 60 Vbeta and 13 Jbeta primers. Only in-frame clones appear in the TCRdb table, and some are missing; sequencing was by immunoSEQ multiplex PCR. The data hold about 200,000 clones, with around 83% observed a single time. Per germline, CDR1 LNHDA and CDR2 SQIVND (reference sequence). Trimming removed 4 bases at V and 2 bases at J, with 10 bases between. This CDR3 region has 14 residues. Study results and caveats: It was likely that a cluster of highly shared sequence variants was a sequencing artifact. Specificity of three CMV-associated chains for CMV antigens was verified in vitro. The study labeled 170 or so TCR beta chains cytomegalovirus-associated.

The receptor's source is a young woman in good health and CMV-seronegative. The chain is built from TRBV19 and TRBJ2-3; D unclear. The sequencing input was PBMCs. The CDR3 DNA reads as TGTGCCAGTAGTAGGAGTACCCACACAGATACGCAGTATTTT. This gives the protein CASSRSTHTDTQYF.